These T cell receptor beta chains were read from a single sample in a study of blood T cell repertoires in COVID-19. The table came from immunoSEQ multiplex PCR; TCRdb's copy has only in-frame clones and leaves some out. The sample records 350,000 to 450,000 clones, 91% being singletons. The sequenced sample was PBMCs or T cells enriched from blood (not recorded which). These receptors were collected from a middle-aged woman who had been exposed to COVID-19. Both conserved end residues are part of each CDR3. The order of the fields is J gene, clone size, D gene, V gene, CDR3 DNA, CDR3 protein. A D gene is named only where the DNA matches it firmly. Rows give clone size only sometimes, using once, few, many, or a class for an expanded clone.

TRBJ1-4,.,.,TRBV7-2,TGTGCCAGCAGCTTAGCTGCGACGGGAGCAAAAAAACTGTTTTTT,CASSLAATGAKKLFF
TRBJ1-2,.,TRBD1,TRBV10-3,TGTGCCACCAGTCAGGGGGCCAGAGCTAACTATGGCTACACCTTC,CATSQGARANYGYTF
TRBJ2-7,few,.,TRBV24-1,TGTGCCGCCCAGACACTCACGGGAGAGCAGTACTTC,CAAQTLTGEQYF
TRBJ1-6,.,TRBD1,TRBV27,TGTGCCAGCAGTTCCGGCGGGACAGGCTCCTATAATTCACCCCTCCACTTT,CASSSGGTGSYNSPLHF
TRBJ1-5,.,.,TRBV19,TGTGCCAGTAGTCCCCGACAGTCGAACAATCAGCCCCAGCATTTT,CASSPRQSNNQPQHF
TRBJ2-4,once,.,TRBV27,TGTGCCAGCAGTTTATCGAGGGCCAAAAACATTCAGTACTTC,CASSLSRAKNIQYF
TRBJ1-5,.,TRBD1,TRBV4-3,TGCGCCAGCAGCGTAGACAGGGGGAGCAATCAGCCCCAGCATTTT,CASSVDRGSNQPQHF
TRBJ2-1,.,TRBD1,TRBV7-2,TGTGCCAGCAGCCCCCGACAGGGGGCATTAAATGAGCAGTTCTTC,CASSPRQGALNEQFF
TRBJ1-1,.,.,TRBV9,TGTGCCAGCAGCCAGAGGGCCGAGAACACTGAAGCTTTCTTT,CASSQRAENTEAFF
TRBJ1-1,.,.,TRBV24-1,TGTGCCACCAGCATTTCATGGGAGGGCACTGAAGCTTTCTTT,CATSISWEGTEAFF
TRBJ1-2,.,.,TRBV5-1,TGCGCCAGCAGCTTGGCCGGTTCGTCATACAGCTTAAACTATGGCTACACCTTC,CASSLAGSSYSLNYGYTF
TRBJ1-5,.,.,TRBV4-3,TGCGCCAGCAGCCCCAAGCACGCGGGGGGGGGCGGCAATCAGCCCCAGCATTTT,CASSPKHAGGGGNQPQHF
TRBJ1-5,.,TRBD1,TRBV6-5,TGTGCCAGCAGCTTGACAGGGGGCAGGGGACAGCCCCAGCATTTT,CASSLTGGRGQPQHF
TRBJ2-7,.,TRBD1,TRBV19,TGTGCCAGTAGTAAGGCTTCCGGGACAGGGGGTGCAAGTAACCCCTACGAGCAGTACTTC,CASSKASGTGGASNPYEQYF